The 28 T cell receptor beta chains presented below share a single source sample, sequenced in a study of shared clonotypes between healthy human individuals (TCRdb year 2020). CD8 naive samples consisted of CD45RO-negative cells that were positively selected for CCR7, yielding a CD45RA+CCR7+ population without TemRA cells. Libraries came from the immunoSEQ multiplex PCR assay. Imported from immuneACCESS, the table was reduced by TCRdb to in-frame sequences with V and J called. These copies leave out some clones; in studies compared against another copy, an unresolved V gene accounts for under half, and the cause of the remainder is not known. The sample records roughly 590,000 clones, nearly 97% of which are singletons. The ten largest clones capture roughly 0.1% of the sample. The sequencing input was naive CD8+ T cells sorted from blood. The cell subset or site label on this specimen signifies: CD45RA+CCR7+. Receptors were obtained from a woman aged 30 to 39 in good health.

The chain joins TRBV9 to TRBJ2-7, with 7 nucleotides matching TRBD1. V dropped 4 bases and J dropped 3; count of bases not matched to a gene: 10. This CDR3 has 15 amino acids. The V gene's germline CDR1 is SGDLS and CDR2 YYNGEE. The CDR3 DNA reads as TGTGCCAGCAGCCCTATCGACAGGGACGACTACGAGCAGTACTTC. Translated: CASSPIDRDDYEQYF.

The chain is built from TRBV4-2 and TRBJ2-3; 10 nucleotides agree with TRBD2. The germline V gene has CDR1 LGHNA and CDR2 YNFKEQ. This CDR3 comprises 16 residues. V shed 5 bases, J shed 4 bases, and the junction held 9 bases outside the gene matches. This CDR3 reads CASSGTSGILADTQYF. In nucleotides, the CDR3 is TGTGCCAGCAGCGGTACTAGCGGGATTTTGGCAGATACGCAGTATTTT.

This rearrangement joins TRBV28 to TRBJ2-3, with 9 bases aligning to TRBD2. The germline gives CDR1 MDHEN, CDR2 SYDVKM. There are 15 residues in the CDR3. Trimming removed 5 bases from V and 10 bases from J; junction bases left unmatched: 13. CDR3 sequence reads: CASSLVAGGPRAQYF. CDR3 bases: TGTGCCAGCAGTCTCGTCGCGGGAGGGCCCAGGGCGCAGTATTTT.

The rearrangement links TRBV5-5 to TRBJ2-3; no clear D gene. With 1 base removed from V and 0 bases from J, the gap between germline ends came to 9 bases. CDR3 length: 15 amino acids. The V gene's germline CDR1 is SGHKS and CDR2 YYEKEE (reference sequence). This CDR3 is CASSLPASSTDTQYF. CDR3 coding DNA: TGTGCCAGCAGCTTGCCCGCGTCTAGCACAGATACGCAGTATTTT.

This chain links TRBV20-1 with TRBJ2-1, with unresolved D. V shed 1 base and J shed 7 bases, with 5 bases lying between them. The germline CDR1 and CDR2 sequences are DFQATT and SNEGSKA (reference sequence). The CDR3 is 11 amino acids. DNA of the CDR3: TGCAGTGCTAGAGTGCGAAATGAGCAGTTCTTC. It is translated as CSARVRNEQFF.

As to this clone: Other nucleotide sequences from this sample produce the same CDR3. The CDR3 loop reads CASSGDRDSSYEQYF. CDR3 DNA sequence: TGTGCCAGCAGCGGAGACCGGGACTCTTCCTACGAGCAGTACTTC. This chain joins TRBV13 and TRBJ2-7; D is perhaps TRBD2 (6 bases). Trimming took 5 bases from V and 1 from J, leaving 15 bases between them. From germline, CDR1 is PRHDT and CDR2 FYEKMQ (reference sequence). The CDR3 runs 15 residues.

The V and J genes are TRBV14 and TRBJ2-7; no firm D call. This CDR3 contains 13 residues. Trimming shortened V by 1 base and J by 6 bases, and 10 bases separated the two germline ends. Per germline, CDR1 SGHDN and CDR2 FVKESK. The CDR3 here is CASSQGSLGEQYF. The CDR3 region has the DNA TGTGCCAGCAGCCAAGGTAGTTTGGGCGAGCAGTACTTC.

The V call is TRBV23-1, the J call TRBJ2-5; no reliable D call. TRBV23-1 is filed as an ORF, its function uncertain. The CDR3 length is 14 residues. Trimming cost V 3 bases and J 3 bases, with 11 bases left between them. CDR3 sequence reads: CASSHPTRKETQYF. In nucleotides, the CDR3 is TGCGCCAGCAGTCATCCGACCCGAAAAGAGACCCAGTACTTC.

This chain links TRBV27 with TRBJ2-5; 13 bases fit TRBD2. CDR1 and CDR2 from the germline V gene are MNHEY and SMNVEV (reference sequence). The V gene end was trimmed by 7 bases and the J gene end by 3 bases; junction bases not matched to a gene: 5. The CDR3 has 15 amino acids. This CDR3 reads CASTPGTSGKETQYF. CDR3 bases: TGTGCCAGCACTCCCGGGACTAGCGGGAAAGAGACCCAGTACTTC.

The V gene is TRBV29-1, the J gene TRBJ1-1; D is perhaps TRBD1 (5 bases). The V gene's germline CDR1 is SQVTM and CDR2 ANQGSEA. V gave up 3 bases and J gave up 7 bases, with 18 bases separating them. The CDR3 has 14 residues. The CDR3 region is CSVDTEFGGGEAFF. The CDR3 DNA follows: TGCAGCGTTGACACGGAGTTCGGGGGAGGTGAAGCTTTCTTT.

This chain joins TRBV19 and TRBJ1-2, with TRBD1 matching 8 bases. The germline V gene encodes CDR1 LNHDA and CDR2 SQIVND (reference sequence). J was trimmed by 8 bases and V by 0 bases; bases with no gene match: 11. This CDR3 is built from 16 residues. CDR3 amino acids: CASSIDLSGGSYGYTF. The CDR3 nucleotides are TGTGCCAGTAGTATAGATCTTTCAGGGGGCTCTTACGGCTACACCTTC.

CDR3 protein: CASSFRAGSSRTSSYEQYF. In nucleotides, the CDR3 is TGTGCCAGCAGTTTTAGGGCAGGCTCCTCGCGCACTAGCTCCTACGAGCAGTACTTC. This chain joins TRBV27 and TRBJ2-7, with a possible D match to TRBD2 (5 bases). Between the trimmed V and J ends, which lost 3 bases and 0 bases, there was a span of 24 bases. Germline V gene sequence: CDR1 MNHEY, CDR2 SMNVEV (reference sequence). The CDR3 covers 19 residues.

The gene calls are TRBV28 and TRBJ2-4; D is perhaps TRBD1 (6 bases). The CDR3 sequence is 14 residues long. V lost 8 bases, J lost 6 bases, and 17 bases lay in between. Germline V gene data show CDR1 as MDHEN and CDR2 as SYDVKM. The CDR3 DNA reads TGTGCCAGCCGATCCCAACAGGGCTTAAACATTCAGTACTTC. Its translation is CASRSQQGLNIQYF.

This clone was detected once. This chain links TRBV2 with TRBJ1-1; D is unresolved. Germline CDR1 SNHLY, CDR2 FYNNEI. V lost 0 bases, J lost 10 bases, and 15 bases lay in between. This CDR3 spans 14 amino acids. CDR3 loop: CASSEALLGSGAFF. The DNA of the CDR3 is TGTGCCAGCAGTGAAGCGCTTTTAGGTAGTGGAGCTTTCTTT.

This clone was detected once. The chain employs TRBV4-1 and TRBJ2-7, with D possibly matching TRBD1 (6 bases). With 4 bases removed from V and 1 base from J, the gap between germline ends came to 17 bases. The germline gives CDR1 MGHRA, CDR2 YSYEKL. The CDR3 spans 16 residues. CDR3 sequence reads: CASSREARGPSYEQYF. The CDR3 coding sequence is TGCGCCAGCAGCCGAGAAGCCAGGGGCCCTTCCTACGAGCAGTACTTC.

V and J are TRBV30 and TRBJ2-2; D unclear. In germline, CDR1 is GTSNPN, CDR2 SVGIG (reference sequence). The CDR3 consists of 14 residues. Trimming stripped 3 bases from V and 4 bases from J, with 12 bases between. This CDR3 is CAWRLVSGTGELFF. Written as DNA, the CDR3 is TGTGCCTGGAGGCTGGTATCGGGCACCGGGGAGCTGTTTTTT.

This chain connects TRBV27 to TRBJ2-1; D is possibly TRBD2 (6 bases). Germline V gene data show CDR1 as MNHEY and CDR2 as SMNVEV (reference sequence). The CDR3 is made up of 15 amino acids. V was clipped by 2 bases and J by 2 bases, with 10 bases between them. The DNA of the CDR3 is TGTGCCAGCAGTTTAACGTCTAGCGCCTACAATGAGCAGTTCTTC. Protein sequence: CASSLTSSAYNEQFF.

The V and J genes are TRBV7-7 and TRBJ2-2; maybe TRBD2 (5 bases). V lost 4 bases to trimming and J lost 2 bases, with 8 bases between them. This CDR3 is 14 amino acids long. CDR1 is SSHAT and CDR2 is FNYEAQ in the germline V gene (reference sequence). The chain's CDR3 is CASSSGLNTGELFF. The CDR3 DNA is TGTGCCAGCAGCTCCGGACTTAACACCGGGGAGCTGTTTTTT.

This chain connects TRBV5-6 to TRBJ1-2; D remains unclear. The CDR3 is 14 residues long. Trimming removed 4 bases from V and 4 bases from J, with 14 bases in between. The germline V gene encodes CDR1 SGHDT and CDR2 YYEEEE. The CDR3 loop reads CASSPWGGPYGYTF. In nucleotides, the CDR3 is TGTGCCAGCAGCCCCTGGGGAGGCCCCTATGGCTACACCTTC.

The CDR3 DNA follows: TGTGCCAGCAGCGATGGACAGGGTGCATATGGCTACACCTTC. Residues: CASSDGQGAYGYTF. The chain is built from TRBV13 and TRBJ1-2, with 8 nucleotides matching TRBD1. V shed 5 bases and J 5 bases; nucleotides not matched to a gene: 7. CDR1 PRHDT and CDR2 FYEKMQ come from the germline V gene (reference sequence). CDR3 length: 14 amino acids.

On this clone: Because the CDR3 is missing its conserved closing phenylalanine or tryptophan, this is likely a read error. It is unclear where the CDR3 begins or ends on the DNA, so no DNA is shown, and the CDR3 is as TCRdb lists it. The chain is built from TRBV29-1 and TRBJ1-2; the DNA was not used to check the table's D call, TRBD1. Germline CDR1 SQVTM, CDR2 ANQGSEA. The CDR3 sequence runs 12 residues, both termini included. The CDR3 loop reads CSVEAAQGSLRC.

The V and J genes are TRBV27 and TRBJ1-4, with D perhaps matching TRBD1 (6 bases). This CDR3 has 16 amino acids. The germline CDR1 and CDR2 sequences are MNHEY and SMNVEV (reference sequence). Trimming took off 1 base at V and 4 bases at J, with 13 bases between the two ends. CDR3 in amino acids: CASSLLAGTSNEKLFF. The DNA for the CDR3 is TGTGCCAGCAGTTTATTGGCCGGGACAAGTAATGAAAAACTGTTTTTT.

This sequence joins TRBV19 and TRBJ2-1; the D gene is possibly TRBD1 (6 bases). Trimming left V 1 base short and J 3 bases short, with 13 bases between. Per germline, CDR1 LNHDA and CDR2 SQIVND (reference sequence). The CDR3 sequence is 16 residues long. This CDR3 reads CASSIGTAADYNEQFF. In DNA, the CDR3 is TGTGCCAGTAGTATAGGGACAGCCGCCGACTACAATGAGCAGTTCTTC.

The chain recombines TRBV7-9 with TRBJ2-7, with D hard to call. The CDR3 is 14 amino acids. Germline V gives CDR1 SEHNR, CDR2 FQNEAQ (reference sequence). The V end lost 5 bases, the J end lost 6 bases, and 17 bases lay between the germline ends. CDR3 residues: CASSHSASLGEQYF. CDR3 DNA sequence: TGTGCCAGCAGCCATTCTGCCTCTTTGGGCGAGCAGTACTTC.

The genes are TRBV10-2 and TRBJ2-1; D is unresolved. The CDR3 contains 12 residues. V dropped 6 bases and J dropped 4 bases, with 7 bases sitting between them. Per germline, CDR1 WSHSY and CDR2 SAAADI. The CDR3 region has the DNA TGCGCCAGCAGAGACGGATACAATGAGCAGTTCTTC. Translation: CASRDGYNEQFF.

The chain links TRBV29-1 to TRBJ1-2; tentatively, D is TRBD1 (5 bases). V shed 3 bases and J shed 3 bases, with 14 bases lying between them. The CDR3 is 14 residues long. Looked up from germline, CDR1 is SQVTM and CDR2 is ANQGSEA. CDR3 sequence (DNA): TGCAGCGTTGATCGGGGAGGGGTAGACTATGGCTACACCTTC. Translation: CSVDRGGVDYGYTF.

The V gene is TRBV10-1, the J gene TRBJ2-3; D possibly corresponds to TRBD2 (6 bases). Germline V gives CDR1 WNHNN, CDR2 SYGVQD (reference sequence). The CDR3 consists of 14 residues. Trimming took 9 bases from V and 8 from J, leaving 21 bases between them. CDR3 coding DNA: TGCGCCAGTCAGGCCCGGGAGAATCAGGGTACGCAGTATTTT. Translating it yields CASQARENQGTQYF.

The chain joins TRBV4-2 to TRBJ1-3, with a possible D match to TRBD1 (6 bases). Trimming pared 0 bases from V and 0 bases from J, leaving 12 bases between. The CDR3 spans 17 residues. Germline CDR1 and CDR2: LGHNA and YNFKEQ. The CDR3 bases are TGTGCCAGCAGCCAAGATCGGGGGCCCAGCTCTGGAAACACCATATATTTT. It encodes CASSQDRGPSSGNTIYF.